Each of the 21 T cell receptor beta chains below was sequenced from the same sample in a study of T cells in Graves' hyperthyroidism and ophthalmopathy. The source material, RNA transcripts, was used to amplify TCR beta CDR3 regions. The TCR CDR3 was amplified in a first-round RT-PCR using the HTBI primer set. From the multiplex PCR reads, TCRdb called clonotypes with MiXCR, one entry per CDR3 protein. Of about 400,000 distinct CDR3 sequences listed, roughly an eighth are singletons. The sequencing sample was made of blood. The origin of the receptors is a man aged 45-65 years with Graves' ophthalmopathy.

As to this clonotype: A much larger clone sits a single nucleotide away, making a read error possible. The chain couples TRBV5-1 to TRBJ1-5; D is unclear. CDR1 SGHRS and CDR2 YFSETQ come from the germline V gene. V shed 7 bases and J shed 0 bases, with 14 bases lying between them. The CDR3 runs 15 residues. CDR3 sequence: CASGSDGDSNQPQHF. The CDR3, as DNA: TGCGCCAGCGGCTCAGACGGAGATAGCAATCAGCCCCAGCATTTT.

This clonotype occurred a few times. The chain has TRBV12-3 or TRBV12-4 and TRBJ1-1, with D tentatively TRBD1 (6 bases). V was clipped by 7 bases and J by 11 bases, with 23 bases between them. CDR3 length: 14 amino acids. CDR3 region: CASTQTGYEALAFF. The CDR3 bases are TGTGCCAGCACCCAAACAGGGTATGAGGCTCTGGCTTTCTTT.

The chain recombines TRBV29-1 with TRBJ1-1, with a tentative D call TRBD1 (6 bases). The CDR3 consists of 13 residues. The germline V gene encodes CDR1 SQVTM and CDR2 ANQGSEA. The germline V and J ends were trimmed by 4 bases and 5 bases, with 14 bases remaining between them. CDR3 amino acids: CSVVWVGGTEAFF. The CDR3 DNA follows: TGCAGCGTTGTTTGGGTAGGGGGAACTGAAGCTTTCTTT.

For this clonotype: A read error is possible here, since a much larger clone lies one base away. CDR3 protein: CAGRGQGAVETQYF. CDR3 bases: TGTGCCGGCAGAGGACAGGGGGCTGTAGAGACCCAGTACTTC. V and J are TRBV6-2 or TRBV6-3 and TRBJ2-5, with 11 bases aligning to TRBD1. From germline, CDR1 is MNHEY and CDR2 SVGEGT. The CDR3 loop spans 14 amino acids.

The gene calls are TRBV20-1 and TRBJ2-7; 13 nucleotides align to TRBD2. V dropped 6 bases and J dropped 6; count of bases not matched to a gene: 8. Per germline, CDR1 DFQATT and CDR2 SNEGSKA (reference sequence). The length of the CDR3 is 14 residues. CDR3 bases: TGCAGTGCAAAAGGACTAGCGGGAGTAGCCGAGCAGTACTTC. It specifies CSAKGLAGVAEQYF.

This clonotype was detected many times. V is TRBV7-9 and J is TRBJ1-2, with a possible D match to TRBD1 (6 bases). The CDR3 is made up of 15 amino acids. The germline V gene encodes CDR1 SEHNR and CDR2 FQNEAQ (reference sequence). V dropped 3 bases and J dropped 8 bases, with 19 bases sitting between them. The CDR3 region is CASSFGQSRVDGYTF. CDR3 sequence (DNA): TGTGCCAGCAGCTTCGGACAGTCGAGGGTTGACGGCTACACCTTC.

This clonotype was found many times. This sequence joins TRBV12-3 or TRBV12-4 and TRBJ2-7; TRBD1 is a possible D gene (5 bases). The CDR3 consists of 15 residues. V was pared by 6 bases and J by 0 bases, with 15 bases between. Here the CDR3 reads CASSPTVTSSYEQYF. CDR3 coding DNA: TGTGCCAGCAGCCCGACAGTGACCAGCTCCTACGAGCAGTACTTC.

In its sample, this clonotype was seen many times. The V and J genes are TRBV3-1 and TRBJ1-3, with D maybe TRBD1 (5 bases). Germline CDR1 LGHDT, CDR2 YNNKEL (reference sequence). The CDR3 sequence is 14 residues long. V shed 5 bases and J shed 1 base, with 9 bases lying between them. CDR3 DNA sequence: TGTGCCAGCAGCGACAGCAGTTCTGGAAACACCATATATTTT. As protein: CASSDSSSGNTIYF.

In its sample, this clonotype was seen a few times. The chain uses TRBV18 and TRBJ1-5, with 8 bases matching TRBD1. Germline-derived CDR1 and CDR2 are KGHSH and LQKENI. This CDR3 spans 16 amino acids. Unmatched junction bases numbered 6, after V lost 2 bases and J lost 3 bases. The CDR3 sequence is CASSPSGQDTNQPQHF. The CDR3 region has the DNA TGTGCCAGCTCACCATCGGGACAGGACACCAATCAGCCCCAGCATTTT.

This clonotype was recorded many times. The chain links TRBV6-1 to TRBJ2-5; the D is unclear. V lost 7 bases and J 5 bases, leaving 14 bases between the germline ends. This CDR3 has 13 residues. Per germline, CDR1 MNHNS and CDR2 SASEGT. This CDR3 reads CASMLSGLETQYF. The CDR3 DNA sequence: TGTGCCAGCATGCTTTCCGGCCTGGAGACCCAGTACTTC.

This clonotype was found many times. The chain carries TRBV3-1 and TRBJ2-1; D is undetermined. This CDR3 contains 11 residues. Trimming took 6 bases from V and 6 from J, leaving 6 bases between them. Germline V gives CDR1 LGHDT, CDR2 YNNKEL (reference sequence). CDR3 sequence (DNA): TGTGCCAGCAGAGGAGTCAATGAGCAGTTCTTC. It translates to CASRGVNEQFF.

There are many counts of this clonotype. The gene calls are TRBV20-1 and TRBJ2-1, with D unclear. The V and J ends lost 6 bases and 1 base respectively, with 13 bases between them. This CDR3 contains 14 residues. In germline, CDR1 is DFQATT, CDR2 SNEGSKA (reference sequence). This CDR3 reads CSADPRKSYNEQFF. The CDR3 coding sequence is TGCAGTGCCGACCCTAGAAAGTCCTACAATGAGCAGTTCTTC.

The chain links TRBV24-1 to TRBJ2-3; 7 bases match TRBD2. CDR1 and CDR2 from the germline V gene are KGHDR and SFDVKD. V shed 2 bases and J 3 bases; nucleotides not matched to a gene: 10. The CDR3 loop spans 17 amino acids. CDR3 amino acids: CATSDSRSGGMTDTQYF. In DNA form, the CDR3 reads TGTGCCACCAGTGATTCGAGGTCGGGGGGAATGACAGATACGCAGTATTTT.

The chain combines TRBV10-3 with TRBJ1-6, with D possibly being TRBD1 (5 bases). Trimming took off 0 bases at V and 7 bases at J, with 7 bases between the two ends. The germline gives CDR1 ENHRY, CDR2 SYGVKD. The CDR3 loop spans 14 amino acids. CDR3 protein: CAISESTGNSPLHF. CDR3 DNA sequence: TGTGCCATCAGTGAGTCAACAGGAAATTCACCCCTCCACTTT.

The table lists this clonotype with many counts. The chain links TRBV7-3 to TRBJ2-1; 9 positions agree with TRBD2. From germline, CDR1 is SGHTA and CDR2 FQGTGA. The CDR3 loop spans 16 amino acids. The V gene end was trimmed by 1 base and the J gene end by 7 bases; junction bases not matched to a gene: 8. Written as DNA, the CDR3 is TGTGCCAGCAGCTTAATAGTGGCGGGAGGGCCAAATGAGCAGTTCTTC. Its protein is CASSLIVAGGPNEQFF.

This chain links TRBV7-9 with TRBJ2-3; D is perhaps TRBD2 (5 bases). Per the germline V gene, CDR1 is SEHNR and CDR2 is FQNEAQ (reference sequence). With 4 bases removed from V and 4 bases from J, the gap between germline ends came to 15 bases. CDR3 length: 15 amino acids. The CDR3 nucleotides are TGTGCCAGCAGCTCGATACTAGGGTCCCCAGATACGCAGTATTTT. Encoded protein: CASSSILGSPDTQYF.

This clonotype appeared many times. The chain employs TRBV10-3 and TRBJ1-2; D not resolved. The CDR3 covers 13 residues. The V end lost 4 bases, the J end lost 2 bases, and 8 bases lay between the germline ends. Germline CDR1 ENHRY, CDR2 SYGVKD. CDR3 nucleotide sequence: TGTGCCATCAGTGGGGCGAGGAACTATGGCTACACCTTC. Translation gives CAISGARNYGYTF.

V usage is TRBV18 and J usage is TRBJ2-3, with 8 bases identical to TRBD1. The CDR3 is 16 residues long. After removal of 6 bases from V and 3 bases from J, the junction contained 11 bases not matched to a gene. From germline, CDR1 is KGHSH and CDR2 LQKENI. This CDR3 reads CASSRRTGFGTDTQYF. The CDR3 nucleotides are TGTGCCAGCTCGCGACGGACAGGGTTTGGGACAGATACGCAGTATTTT.

V and J are TRBV12-3 or TRBV12-4 and TRBJ1-1; D is perhaps TRBD1 (5 bases). V lost 3 bases to trimming and J lost 4 bases, with 9 bases between them. This CDR3 region has 13 residues. The chain's CDR3 is CASSFTGGTEAFF. CDR3 nucleotide sequence: TGTGCCAGCAGTTTTACAGGCGGCACTGAAGCTTTCTTT.

The V and J genes are TRBV12-5 and TRBJ1-2; D is uncertain. The germline V and J ends were trimmed by 4 bases and 4 bases, with 19 bases remaining between them. From germline, CDR1 is LGHNT and CDR2 FRNRAP. This CDR3 spans 16 amino acids. In nucleotides, the CDR3 is TGTGCTAGTGGTTCACCTATAGCCGGGTCGGCCTATGGCTACACCTTC. Translated, it gives CASGSPIAGSAYGYTF.

As for this clonotype: At one of its ends the junction is not consistent with the germline gene, which may arise from a read error. The gene calls are TRBV7-9 and TRBJ2-1, with TRBD1 matching 7 bases. The CDR3 runs to 15 residues. CDR1 and CDR2 from the germline V gene are SEHNR and FQNEAQ (reference sequence). The DNA of the CDR3 is TGTGCCAGCAGCTTACCCGGGACAGTCCCTTCGGAGCAGTGCTTC. This encodes CASSLPGTVPSEQCF.